Presented here are 22 T cell receptor beta chains from one specimen sequenced in a study of regulatory T cells in long-lasting Graves disease. The time point denotes: persistent/refractory GD, antithyroid drugs over 5 years with positive TRAb. Extracted PBMC RNA gave rise to the TCR library. In building TCR beta libraries, iRepertoire HTBI primers were used together with Arm-PCR of CDR3 regions. TCRdb called the multiplex PCR reads again in MiXCR, with one record for every CDR3 protein. The sample shows roughly 700,000 distinct CDR3 sequences, about 32% of them seen only once. Sample: peripheral blood mononuclear cells (PBMCs), taken when the disease was refractory, from a patient treated with antithyroid drugs. The source is a female donor with Graves disease.

This clonotype showed up many times. In DNA form, the CDR3 reads TGTGCCAGCAGTCCAACAGGGGGCGCGGGGACTGAAGCTTTCTTT. Protein: CASSPTGGAGTEAFF. The V call is TRBV6-1, the J call TRBJ1-1, with 9 nucleotides matching TRBD1. The CDR3 has 15 amino acids. The V gene's germline CDR1 is MNHNS and CDR2 SASEGT. V dropped 5 bases and J dropped 5; count of bases not matched to a gene: 9.

This sequence joins TRBV27 and TRBJ1-5; TRBD1 is a possible D gene (6 bases). V lost 6 bases, J lost 0 bases, and 12 bases lay in between. The germline CDR1 and CDR2 sequences are MNHEY and SMNVEV (reference sequence). The CDR3 loop spans 15 amino acids. The CDR3 DNA reads TGTGCCAGCAGACCGGACAGTTATAGCAATCAGCCCCAGCATTTT. This gives the protein CASRPDSYSNQPQHF.

This chain connects TRBV7-2 to TRBJ1-5; 8 bases match TRBD1. J lost 5 bases, V lost 4 bases, and 10 bases had no gene match. CDR1 and CDR2 from the germline V gene are SGHTA and FQGNSA. The CDR3 length is 16 residues. Here the CDR3 DNA reads TGTGCCAGCAGCTCATATAGAGGACAGGGCGATCAGCCCCAGCATTTT. This codes for CASSSYRGQGDQPQHF.

This chain connects TRBV7-3 to TRBJ2-7, with TRBD1 identical over 11 bases. This CDR3 has 16 amino acids. V lost 5 bases and J lost 5; bases outside the gene matches: 11. Germline V lookup: CDR1 SGHTA, CDR2 FQGTGA. The CDR3 spells CASSRRRDRGFHEQYF. Written as DNA, the CDR3 is TGTGCCAGCAGCCGGAGGCGGGACAGGGGGTTTCACGAGCAGTACTTC.

This clonotype was seen repeatedly, ten times or more. The chain employs TRBV2 and TRBJ1-1, with D perhaps matching TRBD1 (6 bases). Between the trimmed V and J ends, which lost 6 bases and 0 bases, there was a span of 11 bases. The CDR3 length is 14 residues. Germline CDR1 is SNHLY and CDR2 is FYNNEI. CDR3 in amino acids: CASSRQVMNTEAFF. For the CDR3, the DNA is TGTGCCAGCAGCCGACAGGTGATGAACACTGAAGCTTTCTTT.

The table lists this clonotype with a few counts. V is TRBV15 and J is TRBJ1-2; D not certain. V lost 4 bases to trimming and J lost 7 bases, with 10 bases between them. Per germline, CDR1 LNHNV and CDR2 YYDKDF (reference sequence). CDR3 length: 12 amino acids. For the CDR3, the DNA is TGTGCCACCAGCAACTTTTCACGTGGCTACACCTTC. Translation gives CATSNFSRGYTF.

There are many counts of this clonotype. J is TRBJ1-5 and V is TRBV12-3 or TRBV12-4; D possibly corresponds to TRBD1 (6 bases). The CDR3 is made up of 15 amino acids. The germline V and J ends were trimmed by 3 bases and 0 bases, with 9 bases remaining between them. CDR3 loop: CASSLDSLSNQPQHF. As DNA, the CDR3 is TGTGCCAGCAGTTTGGACAGCCTTAGCAATCAGCCCCAGCATTTT.

The rearrangement links TRBV5-1 to TRBJ2-7; the D is unclear. V was shortened by 0 bases and J by 4 bases, with 11 bases between the two germline ends. The germline V gene encodes CDR1 SGHRS and CDR2 YFSETQ. This CDR3 has 14 amino acids. The CDR3 nucleotides read TGCGCCAGCAGCTTGGCCAGATTAGAGTACGAGCAGTACTTC. Protein product: CASSLARLEYEQYF.

This clonotype occurred a few times. DNA of the CDR3: TGTGCCAGCAGCTTAAGGCCCCCGGGACAGGGGAGCTCCTACGAGCAGTACTTC. Protein product: CASSLRPPGQGSSYEQYF. The chain links TRBV7-3 to TRBJ2-7; 10 nucleotides agree with TRBD1. The germline V gene encodes CDR1 SGHTA and CDR2 FQGTGA. V lost 1 base, J lost 0 bases, and 9 bases stayed unmatched. CDR3 length: 18 residues. Together with reference TRBV7-3 and TRBJ2-7, the CDR3 gives the full variable domain: GAGVSQTPSNKVTEKGKYVELRCDPISGHTALYWYRQSLGQGPEFLIYFQGTGAADDSGLPNDRFFAVRPEGSVSTLKIQRTERGDSAVYLCASSLRPPGQGSSYEQYFGPGTRLTVT.

The J gene is TRBJ1-2, the V gene TRBV5-1; D is perhaps TRBD1 (6 bases). There are 14 residues in the CDR3. Germline-derived CDR1 and CDR2 are SGHRS and YFSETQ. Trimming removed 4 bases at V and 2 bases at J, with 12 bases between. CDR3 sequence reads: CASSRAQGNYGYTF. DNA for the CDR3: TGCGCCAGCAGCCGGGCTCAGGGGAACTATGGCTACACCTTC.

V is TRBV20-1 and J is TRBJ1-2; D perhaps matches TRBD1 (5 bases). Trimming removed 0 bases from V and 0 bases from J, with 14 bases in between. CDR1 and CDR2 from the germline V gene are DFQATT and SNEGSKA (reference sequence). The CDR3 has 16 amino acids. CDR3 sequence (DNA): TGCAGTGCTAGAGAGAGGGAAGACAGCGCTAACTATGGCTACACCTTC. Its protein is CSAREREDSANYGYTF.

The chain is built from TRBV4-1 and TRBJ2-7; 9 nucleotides align to TRBD2. Per germline, CDR1 MGHRA and CDR2 YSYEKL. V lost 3 bases, J lost 2 bases, and 11 bases stayed unmatched. The CDR3 spans 17 residues. CDR3 in DNA: TGCGCCAGCAGCCAGGCCCGACTAGCGGAGATTCCCTACGAGCAGTACTTC. Translated: CASSQARLAEIPYEQYF.

This sequence joins TRBV28 and TRBJ2-1, with 9 positions matching TRBD2. The CDR3 spans 14 residues. V shed 7 bases and J 6 bases; nucleotides not matched to a gene: 7. Germline CDR1 and CDR2: MDHEN and SYDVKM. The DNA of the CDR3 is TGTGCCAGCAAGTTAGCGGGAGCTCCCAATGAGCAGTTCTTC. Encoded protein: CASKLAGAPNEQFF.

In its sample, this clonotype was seen a few times. V and J are TRBV27 and TRBJ1-4; 8 positions match TRBD1. V dropped 7 bases and J dropped 6; count of bases not matched to a gene: 10. The CDR3 has 15 amino acids. Germline loops: CDR1 MNHEY, CDR2 SMNVEV (reference sequence). CDR3 nucleotide sequence: TGTGCCAGCACCCAACGGACAGGGCCTTATGAAAAACTGTTTTTT. This codes for CASTQRTGPYEKLFF. Variable domain in full (rest from reference TRBV27 and TRBJ1-4): EAQVTQNPRYLITVTGKKLTVTCSQNMNHEYMSWYRQDPGLGLRQIYYSMNVEVTDKGDVPEGYKVSRKEKRNFPLILESPSPNQTSLYFCASTQRTGPYEKLFFGSGTQLSVL.

This chain connects TRBV6-1 to TRBJ1-1, with 8 positions matching TRBD1. J lost 2 bases, V lost 7 bases, and 12 bases had no gene match. Per germline, CDR1 MNHNS and CDR2 SASEGT. This CDR3 is 16 amino acids long. This CDR3 is CASNKKPGQVNTEAFF. Here the CDR3 DNA reads TGTGCCAGCAACAAAAAACCGGGACAGGTAAACACTGAAGCTTTCTTT.

This clonotype was found many times. The V call is TRBV15, the J call TRBJ2-5, with 10 bases fitting TRBD2. V shed 1 base, J shed 5 bases, and the junction held 10 bases outside the gene matches. Germline V gene lookup returns CDR1 LNHNV and CDR2 YYDKDF (reference sequence). The CDR3 length is 17 residues. The CDR3 region is CATSRGVAGGSGETQYF. CDR3 DNA sequence: TGTGCCACCAGCAGAGGAGTAGCGGGAGGATCAGGGGAGACCCAGTACTTC.

About this clonotype: This may come from a read error, since a much larger clone is one base off. The chain has TRBV7-3 and TRBJ2-7; possible D gene TRBD2, 6 bases. Germline V lookup: CDR1 SGHTA, CDR2 FQGTGA. V lost 8 bases and J lost 3, with 17 bases in between. The CDR3 covers 14 residues. The chain's CDR3 is CASALEGLCYEQYF. The CDR3 region has the DNA TGTGCCAGCGCCCTGGAGGGTCTGTGCTACGAGCAGTACTTC. Full variable domain (remainder filled in from reference TRBV7-3 and TRBJ2-7): GAGVSQTPSNKVTEKGKYVELRCDPISGHTALYWYRQSLGQGPEFLIYFQGTGAADDSGLPNDRFFAVRPEGSVSTLKIQRTERGDSAVYLCASALEGLCYEQYFGPGTRLTVT.

The chain carries TRBV6-1 and TRBJ1-1; TRBD1 might be the D (6 bases). CDR3 size: 14 residues. The V and J ends lost 9 bases and 2 bases respectively, with 16 bases between them. Germline CDR1 is MNHNS and CDR2 is SASEGT. CDR3 nucleotides: TGTGCCAGTCAAAGAGCAGGGGACAACACTGAAGCTTTCTTT. Translated: CASQRAGDNTEAFF.

This clonotype was counted between two and nine times. This rearrangement joins TRBV10-3 to TRBJ2-3, with 7 bases fitting TRBD2. The V segment lost 0 bases and the J segment 7 bases; nucleotides outside the gene matches: 7. The CDR3 sequence is 15 residues long. CDR1 ENHRY and CDR2 SYGVKD come from the germline V gene. CDR3 loop: CAISESGGSENTQYF. The CDR3 DNA sequence: TGTGCCATCAGTGAGTCAGGCGGGAGTGAGAATACGCAGTATTTT.

This clonotype was seen many times. The chain recombines TRBV2 with TRBJ1-6; TRBD1 aligns across 7 bases. The CDR3 length is 13 residues. Germline V lookup: CDR1 SNHLY, CDR2 FYNNEI. The V gene end was trimmed by 2 bases and the J gene end by 9 bases; junction bases not matched to a gene: 1. CDR3 residues: CASSERQGSPLHF. The CDR3 DNA sequence: TGTGCCAGCAGTGAACGACAGGGTTCACCCCTCCACTTT.

This chain joins TRBV6-2 or TRBV6-3 and TRBJ1-1; TRBD1 matches 7 bases. Germline V gene lookup returns CDR1 MNHEY and CDR2 SVGEGT. This CDR3 contains 16 residues. The junction had 11 bases not matched to a gene; V was cut back by 5 bases and J by 2 bases. This chain's CDR3 is CASSPLGTVGNTEAFF. The CDR3 nucleotides are TGTGCCAGCAGTCCACTAGGGACAGTGGGAAACACTGAAGCTTTCTTT.

This clonotype showed up just once. This chain uses TRBV3-1 with TRBJ1-5; 7 bases fit TRBD1. CDR1 and CDR2 from the germline V gene are LGHDT and YNNKEL (reference sequence). The CDR3 has 15 residues. V shed 4 bases, J shed 7 bases, and the junction held 10 bases outside the gene matches. The CDR3 nucleotides are TGTGCCAGCAGCCGCGGGTTGGCAGGGGGACAGCCCCAGCATTTT. Protein product: CASSRGLAGGQPQHF.